Listed below are T cell receptor beta chains from one sample, sequenced in a study of CD8+ T cells in alopecia areata. Method: immunoSEQ multiplex PCR; TCRdb's copy keeps in-frame clones and lacks some. This sample has roughly 200,000 clones, with about 53% found just once. Sequenced here: CD8+ T cells sorted from blood, sampled at week 24, from a patient treated with tofacitinib. All receptors come from a human donor with alopecia areata. Both conserved end residues are part of each CDR3.

cdr3_aa v_call
CASSANPGPTYEQYF TRBV25-1
CSVEGRLAGTDTQYF TRBV29-1
CASSPRDRLGEQFF TRBV5-6
CASSFSGDSYEQYF TRBV7-2
CATSSGVREKDGYTF TRBV15
CASSVTSGGRETQYF TRBV9
CASRAGGNQPQHF TRBV19
CASSLNMAGKQETQYF TRBV11-2
CASSYVAGGGDEQFF TRBV6-6
CASSRGMGTEAFF TRBV27
CATSATGGNSPLHF TRBV15
CASSQGIQRMNTEAFF TRBV4-3
CAWDRQGLYGYTF TRBV30